A single sample is the source of the 3 T cell receptor beta chains below, sequenced in a study of shared clonotypes between healthy human individuals. Clones were read by immunoSEQ multiplex PCR, and TCRdb kept only the in-frame ones, dropping some. The sample includes 2 million to 3 million clones, over 85% of them seen just once. Sequencing used naive CD4+ T cells from PBMCs. Sample subset: CD45RA+ positively selected. Receptors were obtained from a man younger than 30 in good health. Some clones in this sample may be carry-over from other donors' samples.

The rearrangement joins TRBV7-9 to TRBJ2-7, with a tentative D call TRBD1 (5 bases). Trimming cost V 5 bases and J 2 bases, with 13 bases left between them. The germline CDR1 and CDR2 sequences are SEHNR and FQNEAQ (reference sequence). This CDR3 spans 14 amino acids. CDR3 residues: CASSPSGIPYEQYF. CDR3 DNA: TGTGCCAGCAGCCCGTCAGGGATCCCCTACGAGCAGTACTTC.

This clone was counted a single time. This rearrangement joins TRBV29-1 to TRBJ2-3; the match to TRBD2 covers 7 bases. This CDR3 has 13 residues. With V trimmed by 7 bases and J by 2 bases, 6 bases remained unmatched. Germline V gene sequence: CDR1 SQVTM, CDR2 ANQGSEA. CDR3 region: CSAGLVYTDTQYF. CDR3 DNA: TGCAGCGCAGGACTAGTCTACACAGATACGCAGTATTTT.

The chain couples TRBV14 to TRBJ2-7; D is uncertain. Germline-derived CDR1 and CDR2 are SGHDN and FVKESK. The CDR3 is 17 amino acids. Trimming took off 2 bases at V and 6 bases at J, with 23 bases between the two ends. The CDR3 region has the DNA TGTGCCAGCAGCCAAATTTCCTACCGGGCCCTAAATGGCGAGCAGTACTTC. Its protein is CASSQISYRALNGEQYF.